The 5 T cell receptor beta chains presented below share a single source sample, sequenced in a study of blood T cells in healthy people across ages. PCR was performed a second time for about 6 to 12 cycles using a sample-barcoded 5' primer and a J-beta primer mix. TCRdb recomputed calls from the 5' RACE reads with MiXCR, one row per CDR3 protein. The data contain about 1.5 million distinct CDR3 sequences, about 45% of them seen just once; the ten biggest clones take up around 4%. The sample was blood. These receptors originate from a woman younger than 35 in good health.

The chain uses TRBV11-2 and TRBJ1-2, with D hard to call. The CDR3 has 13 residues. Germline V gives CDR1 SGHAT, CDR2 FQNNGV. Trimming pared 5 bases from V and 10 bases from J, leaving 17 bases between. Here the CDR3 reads CASSVWGLDYYTF. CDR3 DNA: TGTGCCAGCAGCGTTTGGGGTCTTGATTACTACACCTTC.

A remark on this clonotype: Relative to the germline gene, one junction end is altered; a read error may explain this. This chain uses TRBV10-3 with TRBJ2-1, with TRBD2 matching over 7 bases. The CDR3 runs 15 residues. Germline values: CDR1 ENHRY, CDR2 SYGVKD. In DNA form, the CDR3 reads TGTGCCAACTCCCGGGGAGGGCCCTCCTGCAATGAGCAGTTCTTC. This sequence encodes CANSRGGPSCNEQFF.

This chain's CDR3 is CASRLGQHYGYTF. CDR3 bases: TGTGCCAGCAGACTCGGACAACACTATGGCTACACCTTC. The V and J genes are TRBV12-3 or TRBV12-4 and TRBJ1-2, with D possibly matching TRBD1 (5 bases). The CDR3 has 13 residues. The ends were cut back, 6 bases at V and 3 bases at J, with 11 bases in the middle.

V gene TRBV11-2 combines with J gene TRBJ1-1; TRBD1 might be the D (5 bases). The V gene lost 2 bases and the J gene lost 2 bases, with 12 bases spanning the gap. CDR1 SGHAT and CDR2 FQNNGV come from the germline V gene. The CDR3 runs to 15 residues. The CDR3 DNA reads TGTGCCAGCAGCTTATATACAGGTCAAAACACTGAAGCTTTCTTT. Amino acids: CASSLYTGQNTEAFF.

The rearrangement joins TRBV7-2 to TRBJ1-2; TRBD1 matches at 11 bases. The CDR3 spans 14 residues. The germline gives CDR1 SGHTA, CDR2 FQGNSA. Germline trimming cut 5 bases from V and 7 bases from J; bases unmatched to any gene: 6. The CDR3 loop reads CASSTDRGLSGYTF. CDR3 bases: TGTGCCAGCAGCACGGACAGGGGGCTAAGTGGCTACACCTTC.